A selection of T cell receptor beta chains follows, all from one sample in a study of radiotherapy plus CTLA-4 blockade in lung cancer. TCRdb's table, derived via immunoSEQ multiplex PCR, lists solely in-frame clones and lacks some. The sample shows tens of thousands of clones, 79% of them seen only once. The source material was peripheral blood, sampled from a patient treated with radiotherapy plus ipilimumab. The receptors were gathered from a human donor with non-small cell lung cancer that progressed on radiotherapy plus ipilimumab. The CDR3 runs from the conserved cysteine through the conserved F or W. A D gene is named only where the DNA matches it firmly. Clone size is given for some rows only: seen once, a few or many times, or a class if the clone is expanded.

clone size	D gene	V gene	J gene	CDR3 protein	CDR3 DNA
NA	NA	TRBV27	TRBJ2-5	CASSAVFQETQYF	TGTGCCAGCAGTGCAGTCTTCCAAGAGACCCAGTACTTC
NA	NA	TRBV4-2	TRBJ1-6	CASSHAAGADNSPLHF	TGTGCCAGCAGCCATGCGGCAGGGGCGGATAATTCACCCCTCCACTTT
NA	NA	TRBV13	TRBJ1-3	CASSSGTPSSGNTIYF	TGTGCCAGCAGCTCCGGGACTCCAAGCTCTGGAAACACCATATATTTT
once	NA	TRBV6-1	TRBJ2-7	CASSPEVVGYEQYF	TGTGCCAGCAGCCCCGAGGTGGTAGGCTACGAGCAGTACTTC
NA	NA	TRBV28	TRBJ2-3	CASSLSTASTDTQYF	TGTGCCAGCAGTTTGTCCACAGCTAGCACAGATACGCAGTATTTT
NA	TRBD2	TRBV14	TRBJ2-7	CASSPPTSGGPYEQYF	TGTGCCAGCAGCCCCCCGACTAGCGGGGGGCCCTACGAGCAGTACTTC
NA	NA	TRBV30	TRBJ2-3	CAWSGVTTDTQYF	TGTGCCTGGAGTGGAGTCACAACAGATACGCAGTATTTT
NA	TRBD1	TRBV27	TRBJ1-1	CASSLTTGETEAFF	TGTGCCAGCAGTTTAACGACAGGGGAGACTGAAGCTTTCTTT
NA	NA	TRBV28	TRBJ1-2	CASSLGGTGYTF	TGTGCCAGCAGTCTGGGAGGGACCGGCTACACCTTC
NA	NA	TRBV9	TRBJ2-1	CASSASAVSSYNEQFF	TGTGCCAGCAGCGCCTCAGCGGTCAGCTCCTACAATGAGCAGTTCTTC
NA	TRBD2	TRBV5-6	TRBJ2-1	CASSSNPGGPGEQFF	TGTGCCAGCAGTTCTAATCCGGGGGGGCCCGGCGAGCAGTTCTTC
NA	TRBD2	TRBV7-2	TRBJ2-7	CASSLGSGGAYEQYF	TGTGCCAGCAGCTTAGGAAGCGGGGGGGCGTACGAGCAGTACTTC
NA	TRBD2	TRBV7-7	TRBJ2-5	CASSLGVAGPSETQYF	TGTGCCAGCAGCTTAGGGGTAGCGGGCCCCTCGGAGACCCAGTACTTC
NA	NA	TRBV7-2	TRBJ1-5	CASSLELGSNQPQHF	TGTGCCAGCAGCTTAGAATTGGGCAGCAATCAGCCCCAGCATTTT
NA	TRBD2	TRBV9	TRBJ2-5	CASSVGGTSRLETQYF	TGTGCCAGCAGCGTAGGGGGGACTAGCCGATTGGAGACCCAGTACTTC
NA	NA	TRBV18	TRBJ2-3	CASSQLTWTDTQYF	TGTGCCAGCTCACAACTGACCTGGACAGATACGCAGTATTTT
NA	NA	TRBV7-6	TRBJ2-5	CASSLGTLQTQYF	TGTGCCAGCAGCCTCGGGACCCTCCAGACCCAGTACTTC
NA	NA	TRBV19	TRBJ2-5	CASKKNRDGQETQYF	TGTGCCAGTAAGAAGAACCGGGACGGACAAGAGACCCAGTACTTC
NA	NA	TRBV18	TRBJ1-2	CASSPSQAEGYTF	TGTGCCAGCTCCCCCTCCCAGGCCGAGGGCTACACCTTC
NA	TRBD1	TRBV6-1	TRBJ1-2	CASRDRGRRGYTF	TGTGCCAGCAGGGACAGGGGACGTCGGGGCTACACCTTC
NA	TRBD1	TRBV28	TRBJ2-3	CASSPGQGAPGTDTQYF	TGTGCCAGCAGCCCGGGACAGGGGGCGCCGGGCACAGATACGCAGTATTTT
once	NA	TRBV6-5	TRBJ1-1	CASSPRAGNTEAFF	TGTGCCAGCAGTCCGAGGGCGGGGAACACTGAAGCTTTCTTT
NA	NA	TRBV9	TRBJ2-3	CASSVEAGSTSTDTQYF	TGTGCCAGCAGCGTAGAGGCCGGCTCAACTAGCACAGATACGCAGTATTTT
NA	TRBD1	TRBV6-5	TRBJ2-7	CASGTGDSYEQYF	TGTGCCAGCGGGACAGGGGATTCCTACGAGCAGTACTTC
NA	TRBD1	TRBV6-1	TRBJ1-6	CASSVRDSENSPLHF	TGTGCCAGCAGTGTCCGGGACAGCGAGAATTCACCCCTCCACTTT
NA	NA	TRBV19	TRBJ1-5	CASSIEGMGNQPQHF	TGTGCCAGTAGTATTGAGGGCATGGGCAATCAGCCCCAGCATTTT
once	TRBD2	TRBV9	TRBJ2-7	CASSPTIGSGEYEQYF	TGTGCCAGCAGCCCGACCATCGGTAGCGGGGAATACGAGCAGTACTTC
NA	TRBD2	TRBV2	TRBJ2-7	CASSESGGFHEQYF	TGTGCCAGCAGTGAGAGCGGGGGGTTCCACGAGCAGTACTTC
NA	NA	TRBV28	TRBJ1-5	CAILKVQGFQPQHF	TGTGCCATCCTTAAAGTACAGGGCTTTCAGCCCCAGCATTTT
NA	TRBD2	TRBV7-6	TRBJ2-3	CASSLLLAGTGADTQYF	TGTGCCAGCAGCTTGCTCCTAGCGGGGACGGGGGCAGATACGCAGTATTTT
NA	TRBD1	TRBV6-5	TRBJ1-2	CASTTGGAGYTF	TGTGCCAGCACTACAGGGGGCGCTGGCTACACCTTC
NA	TRBD1	TRBV19	TRBJ2-5	CASSRPGQGLETQYF	TGTGCCAGTAGTAGACCGGGACAGGGGTTGGAGACCCAGTACTTC
NA	TRBD2	TRBV7-9	TRBJ2-3	CASRPLAGRTTDTQYF	TGTGCCAGCAGACCACTAGCGGGGCGGACTACAGATACGCAGTATTTT
NA	TRBD2	TRBV18	TRBJ2-5	CASSPLAEQETQYF	TGTGCCAGCTCACCGCTAGCGGAGCAAGAGACCCAGTACTTC
once	NA	TRBV27	TRBJ2-2	CASRGGTGELFF	TGTGCCAGCAGGGGGGGCACCGGGGAGCTGTTTTTT
NA	TRBD1	TRBV4-3	TRBJ1-5	CASSQDRDNQPQHF	TGCGCCAGCAGCCAGGACAGGGATAATCAGCCCCAGCATTTT
NA	TRBD2	TRBV2	TRBJ2-2	CASSERAGGRNTGELFF	TGTGCCAGCAGTGAGCGAGCGGGAGGACGAAACACCGGGGAGCTGTTTTTT
NA	TRBD1	TRBV27	TRBJ2-7	CASSLAPGQSYEQYF	TGTGCCAGCAGTTTAGCACCGGGACAGTCTTACGAGCAGTACTTC
NA	NA	TRBV27	TRBJ1-1	CASSFAEKLNTEAFF	TGTGCCAGCAGTTTTGCGGAGAAGTTGAACACTGAAGCTTTCTTT